The 14 T cell receptor beta chains presented below share a single source sample, sequenced in a study of blood T cell repertoires in COVID-19. Clones were read by immunoSEQ multiplex PCR, and TCRdb kept only the in-frame ones, dropping some. The data show 30,000 to 40,000 clones, under 90% seen once. Sequenced material: peripheral blood. All receptors derive from a man aged 45-65 years with acute or convalescent COVID-19.

The chain couples TRBV24-1 to TRBJ2-7, with D possibly matching TRBD1 (5 bases). The CDR3 covers 12 residues. V dropped 5 bases and J dropped 8 bases, with 12 bases sitting between them. Germline V gene sequence: CDR1 KGHDR, CDR2 SFDVKD. This CDR3 reads CATSVRDSKQYF. DNA for the CDR3: TGTGCCACCAGTGTGAGAGACAGTAAGCAGTACTTC.

This clone was seen only a few times. The chain has TRBV18 and TRBJ2-1; TRBD2 agrees at 10 bases. Germline V CDR1 and CDR2: KGHSH, LQKENI. CDR3 length: 15 residues. V shed 3 bases and J 2 bases; nucleotides not matched to a gene: 1. The CDR3 coding sequence is TGTGCCAGCTCACCTCTAGCGGGAGCCTACAATGAGCAGTTCTTC. It codes for CASSPLAGAYNEQFF. Looking up the rest from reference TRBV18 and TRBJ2-1 gives the full variable domain: NAGVMQNPRHLVRRRGQEARLRCSPMKGHSHVYWYRQLPEEGLKFMVYLQKENIIDESGMPKERFSAEFPKEGPSILRIQQVVRGDSAAYFCASSPLAGAYNEQFFGPGTRLTVL.

This clone is labeled as medium-sized. V is TRBV27 and J is TRBJ2-2; D unresolved. The CDR3 is made up of 14 amino acids. Germline lookup yields CDR1 MNHEY and CDR2 SMNVEV (reference sequence). Trimming took 7 bases from V and 3 from J, leaving 12 bases between them. The CDR3 spells CASKMRRYTGELFF. In DNA form, the CDR3 reads TGTGCCAGCAAGATGAGGCGGTACACCGGGGAGCTGTTTTTT.

The chain carries TRBV11-2 and TRBJ2-7; maybe TRBD1 (6 bases). There are 14 residues in the CDR3. Germline loops: CDR1 SGHAT, CDR2 FQNNGV. V lost 5 bases and J lost 1, with 12 bases in between. CDR3 sequence reads: CASSPTTGSYEQYF. The CDR3 coding sequence is TGTGCCAGCAGCCCGACGACAGGATCCTACGAGCAGTACTTC.

By share, this clone counts as medium-sized. V and J are TRBV4-1 and TRBJ1-5; the D is unclear. In germline, CDR1 is MGHRA, CDR2 YSYEKL. The V end was cut by 1 base, the J end by 0 bases, with 7 bases between. The CDR3 loop spans 15 amino acids. CDR3 coding DNA: TGCGCCAGCAGCCAAGGAGTCGGTAGCAATCAGCCCCAGCATTTT. Translation: CASSQGVGSNQPQHF.

The V and J genes are TRBV18 and TRBJ1-1; weak D call: TRBD1 (6 bases). Per germline, CDR1 KGHSH and CDR2 LQKENI. The CDR3 totals 16 residues. The germline V and J ends were trimmed by 3 bases and 1 base, with 15 bases remaining between them. Here the CDR3 reads CASSPNRDTKNTEAFF. DNA of the CDR3: TGTGCCAGCTCACCTAACCGGGACACTAAGAACACTGAAGCTTTCTTT.

The genes are TRBV7-9 and TRBJ2-5; D uncertain. The germline gives CDR1 SEHNR, CDR2 FQNEAQ (reference sequence). The CDR3 covers 14 residues. V was shortened by 2 bases and J by 1 base, with 8 bases between the two germline ends. As DNA, the CDR3 is TGTGCCAGCAGCTTATGGGCAGTCCAAGAGACCCAGTACTTC. As protein: CASSLWAVQETQYF.

The rearrangement joins TRBV7-3 to TRBJ1-1; no clear D gene. Germline lookup yields CDR1 SGHTA and CDR2 FQGTGA. The CDR3 sequence is 13 residues long. Between the trimmed V and J ends, which lost 5 bases and 1 base, there was a span of 8 bases. CDR3 amino acids: CASSPGKNTEAFF. The CDR3 nucleotides are TGTGCCAGCAGCCCCGGGAAGAACACTGAAGCTTTCTTT. The whole variable domain, filled in from reference TRBV7-3 and TRBJ1-1, reads GAGVSQTPSNKVTEKGKYVELRCDPISGHTALYWYRQSLGQGPEFLIYFQGTGAADDSGLPNDRFFAVRPEGSVSTLKIQRTERGDSAVYLCASSPGKNTEAFFGQGTRLTVV.

This clone was recorded once. The chain recombines TRBV7-9 with TRBJ1-4; D might be TRBD1 (6 bases). Germline CDR1 reads SEHNR; CDR2 reads FQNEAQ (reference sequence). V dropped 3 bases and J dropped 8 bases, with 13 bases sitting between them. The CDR3 has 14 amino acids. The DNA of the CDR3 is TGTGCCAGCAGCTTGTTCGCGGACAGCGAAAAACTGTTTTTT. Amino acid sequence: CASSLFADSEKLFF.

This rearrangement joins TRBV19 to TRBJ2-3, with D possibly TRBD2 on 6 matching bases. Germline loops: CDR1 LNHDA, CDR2 SQIVND (reference sequence). The CDR3 is 13 residues long. The V gene lost 4 bases and the J gene lost 6 bases, with 11 bases spanning the gap. CDR3 sequence (DNA): TGTGCCAGTAGTAGCACTAGCATGGATACGCAGTATTTT. Protein: CASSSTSMDTQYF.

The chain recombines TRBV5-1 with TRBJ2-5, with unresolved D. The CDR3 has 14 residues. V lost 0 bases and J lost 1, with 7 bases in between. Germline V gene data show CDR1 as SGHRS and CDR2 as YFSETQ. Written as DNA, the CDR3 is TGCGCCAGCAGCTTGGGTTGGGCCCAAGAGACCCAGTACTTC. As protein: CASSLGWAQETQYF.

The rearrangement uses TRBV7-9 and TRBJ2-2; 10 bases align to TRBD2. Germline V lookup: CDR1 SEHNR, CDR2 FQNEAQ (reference sequence). Trimming removed 5 bases from V and 8 bases from J; junction bases left unmatched: 11. CDR3 length: 16 residues. The CDR3 DNA reads as TGTGCCAGCAGCCACCGGGTAGCGGGAGGCCGTGGGGAGCTGTTTTTT. Translation: CASSHRVAGGRGELFF.

Only a few counts were recorded for this clone. The CDR3 nucleotides read TGTGCCAGCAGCTATAGGACAGGGGGCGAGCAGTACTTC. Residues: CASSYRTGGEQYF. The genes are TRBV7-9 and TRBJ2-7; 10 bases are a match to TRBD1. Trimming at V came to 4 bases and at J to 6 bases, leaving 3 bases not matched to a gene. This CDR3 has 13 amino acids. From germline, CDR1 is SEHNR and CDR2 FQNEAQ (reference sequence).

This chain joins TRBV3-1 (or the pseudogene TRBV3-2) and TRBJ1-2; the D is unclear. Germline-derived CDR1 and CDR2 are LGHDT and YNNKEL (reference sequence). V shed 4 bases and J shed 7 bases, with 13 bases lying between them. This CDR3 comprises 13 residues. The CDR3 DNA sequence: TGTGCCAGCAGCCTAAGCCAAGGGAGTGGCTACACCTTC. Its protein is CASSLSQGSGYTF.